The 18 T cell receptor beta chains reported below all come from one sample, sequenced in a study of blood T cell repertoires in COVID-19. Clones were sequenced by immunoSEQ multiplex PCR, and TCRdb holds only the in-frame ones, with some missing. This sample has about 160,000 clones, with 75% to 90% found just once. Sequencing input: peripheral blood. The receptors here all came from a man aged 18 to 35 with COVID-19, enrolled during active disease.

This chain links TRBV4-3 with TRBJ1-4; weak D call: TRBD1 (5 bases). Germline-derived CDR1 and CDR2 are LGHNA and YSLEER. The CDR3 loop spans 14 amino acids. The V end lost 0 bases, the J end lost 7 bases, and 9 bases lay between the germline ends. The CDR3 sequence is CASSQDRAVEKLFF. In DNA, the CDR3 is TGCGCCAGCAGCCAAGACAGGGCCGTTGAAAAACTGTTTTTT.

The table lists this clone with a few counts. The chain recombines TRBV5-4 with TRBJ2-7; 7 nucleotides match TRBD2. The CDR3 loop spans 15 amino acids. V was clipped by 4 bases and J by 4 bases; unmatched bases: 11. Germline CDR1 reads SGHNT; CDR2 reads YYREEE (reference sequence). Here the CDR3 reads CASSPPGGSVYEQYF. The CDR3 DNA is TGTGCCAGCAGCCCTCCGGGCGGGAGTGTTTACGAGCAGTACTTC.

The V gene is TRBV30, the J gene TRBJ2-6, with no clear D. Germline CDR1 GTSNPN, CDR2 SVGIG (reference sequence). This CDR3 comprises 16 residues. V was trimmed by 4 bases and J by 0 bases, leaving 13 bases between them. The CDR3 DNA follows: TGTGCCTGGACCAAGACACCACACTCTGGGGCCAACGTCCTGACTTTC. It encodes CAWTKTPHSGANVLTF.

The rearrangement uses TRBV6-1 and TRBJ2-6; 7 bases map to TRBD1. After removal of 4 bases from V and 4 bases from J, the junction contained 10 bases not matched to a gene. The CDR3 spans 17 residues. Per germline, CDR1 MNHNS and CDR2 SASEGT. The CDR3 region has the DNA TGTGCCAGCAGTGCTTTCACTCTACAGGGGGGGGCCAACGTCCTGACTTTC. Protein product: CASSAFTLQGGANVLTF.

V usage is TRBV5-1 and J usage is TRBJ2-3; maybe TRBD1 (5 bases). Germline CDR1 and CDR2: SGHRS and YFSETQ. V was trimmed by 4 bases and J by 2 bases, leaving 8 bases between them. The CDR3 extends over 13 amino acids. The CDR3, as DNA: TGCGCCAGCAGCCGACAGTACACAGATACGCAGTATTTT. Protein product: CASSRQYTDTQYF.

This rearrangement joins TRBV4-1 to TRBJ2-1, with no clear D. The CDR3 is 15 amino acids. Trimming shortened V by 1 base and J by 7 bases, and 14 bases separated the two germline ends. Germline V gene sequence: CDR1 MGHRA, CDR2 YSYEKL. The CDR3 here is CASSQAHRLENEQFF. CDR3 nucleotides: TGCGCCAGCAGCCAAGCCCATCGACTTGAGAATGAGCAGTTCTTC.

This chain uses TRBV28 with TRBJ2-1; a possible D gene is TRBD2 (5 bases). The V gene's germline CDR1 is MDHEN and CDR2 SYDVKM. CDR3 length equals 15 residues. V was clipped by 6 bases and J by 4 bases, with 16 bases between them. CDR3: CASSPLRRVYNEQFF. The CDR3, as DNA: TGTGCCAGCAGCCCCCTCCGGCGGGTTTACAATGAGCAGTTCTTC. The full variable domain, its missing parts supplied by reference TRBV28 and TRBJ2-1, is DVKVTQSSRYLVKRTGEKVFLECVQDMDHENMFWYRQDPGLGLRLIYFSYDVKMKEKGDIPEGYSVSREKKERFSLILESASTNQTSMYLCASSPLRRVYNEQFFGPGTRLTVL.

In its sample, this clone was seen a few times. This rearrangement joins TRBV3-1 (or the pseudogene TRBV3-2) to TRBJ1-1; D remains unclear. This CDR3 comprises 13 residues. V lost 3 bases and J 2 bases, leaving 7 bases between the germline ends. Germline loops: CDR1 LGHDT, CDR2 YNNKEL (reference sequence). The CDR3 DNA reads TGTGCCAGCAGCCAGGAGGGAAACACTGAAGCTTTCTTT. Protein sequence: CASSQEGNTEAFF.

This rearrangement joins TRBV4-1 to TRBJ2-7; 7 bases agree with TRBD2. The CDR3 spans 15 residues. The germline V gene has CDR1 MGHRA and CDR2 YSYEKL. V shed 1 base, J shed 6 bases, and the junction held 9 bases outside the gene matches. The CDR3, as DNA: TGCGCCAGCAGCCAAGCCGGGGGGAGGATCAGCGAGCAGTACTTC. It encodes CASSQAGGRISEQYF.

The chain carries TRBV29-1 and TRBJ2-6, with D perhaps TRBD1 (5 bases). The CDR3 loop spans 15 amino acids. The ends were cut back, 4 bases at V and 1 base at J, with 11 bases in the middle. Germline loops: CDR1 SQVTM, CDR2 ANQGSEA. This CDR3 is CSVGMGRSGANVLTF. In DNA form, the CDR3 reads TGCAGCGTTGGTATGGGGCGGTCTGGGGCCAACGTCCTGACTTTC. Full variable domain (outside the CDR3, taken from reference TRBV29-1 and TRBJ2-6): SAVISQKPSRDICQRGTSLTIQCQVDSQVTMMFWYRQQPGQSLTLIATANQGSEATYESGFVIDKFPISRPNLTFSTLTVSNMSPEDSSIYLCSVGMGRSGANVLTFGAGSRLTVL.

This rearrangement joins TRBV7-9 to TRBJ2-1, with 10 bases identical to TRBD2. Germline V gene sequence: CDR1 SEHNR, CDR2 FQNEAQ (reference sequence). This CDR3 is 16 amino acids long. V was pared by 1 base and J by 10 bases, with 10 bases of the junction left unmatched. CDR3 sequence (DNA): TGTGCCAGCAGCTTAGTCCTAGCGGGAGAACGATGGGAGCAGTTCTTC. Its protein is CASSLVLAGERWEQFF.

The CDR3 here is CASSREGVNEQFF. Written as DNA, the CDR3 is TGTGCCAGCAGCCGGGAGGGCGTCAATGAGCAGTTCTTC. The rearrangement joins TRBV11-2 to TRBJ2-1; 8 nucleotides agree with TRBD2. CDR1 and CDR2 (germline): SGHAT, FQNNGV. There are 13 residues in the CDR3. V lost 5 bases, J lost 6 bases, and 3 bases stayed unmatched.

The chain recombines TRBV6-5 with TRBJ1-1; no clear D gene. Germline CDR1 MNHEY, CDR2 SVGAGI. The CDR3 sequence is 14 residues long. Trimming took 6 bases from V and 8 from J, leaving 19 bases between them. The CDR3 DNA reads as TGTGCCAGCAGCCACTCCGGACTCTTTCAGGAAGCTTTCTTT. Its translation: CASSHSGLFQEAFF.

The V call is TRBV13, the J call TRBJ2-1; TRBD2 matches at 8 bases. The CDR3 has 16 residues. Germline assignment: CDR1 PRHDT and CDR2 FYEKMQ (reference sequence). V gave up 5 bases and J gave up 10 bases; unmatched junction bases: 16. The CDR3 DNA is TGTGCCAGCAGCCTACCCCGGGGCAGCGGGAGTCTCGAGCAGTTCTTC. Its protein is CASSLPRGSGSLEQFF.

The chain uses TRBV6-5 and TRBJ2-7; 7 bases are shared with TRBD1. The V gene end was trimmed by 6 bases and the J gene end by 4 bases; junction bases not matched to a gene: 6. CDR1 and CDR2 from the germline V gene are MNHEY and SVGAGI. The CDR3 spans 13 residues. CDR3 nucleotides: TGTGCCAGCAGACCGGGACAGATATACGAGCAGTACTTC. It translates to CASRPGQIYEQYF.

This sequence joins TRBV18 and TRBJ2-1; 10 nucleotides line up with TRBD2. The CDR3 totals 16 residues. Germline V lookup: CDR1 KGHSH, CDR2 LQKENI. Germline trimming cut 3 bases from V and 4 bases from J; bases unmatched to any gene: 6. This chain's CDR3 is CASSPGLAVPYNEQFF. In nucleotides, the CDR3 is TGTGCCAGCTCACCCGGACTAGCGGTACCATACAATGAGCAGTTCTTC.

This chain joins TRBV13 and TRBJ2-1, with 7 positions matching TRBD2. CDR1 is PRHDT, CDR2 FYEKMQ, per germline (reference sequence). CDR3 length: 17 residues. With V trimmed by 1 base and J by 8 bases, 14 bases remained unmatched. CDR3 bases: TGTGCCAGCAGCTTAGCCCTTATGGTGGGAGGGCGGGATGAGCAGTTCTTC. Translated, it gives CASSLALMVGGRDEQFF.

J is TRBJ2-3 and V is TRBV18; D possibly corresponds to TRBD2 (6 bases). This CDR3 is 17 amino acids long. V was clipped by 0 bases and J by 2 bases, with 15 bases between them. Germline V gene sequence: CDR1 KGHSH, CDR2 LQKENI. For the CDR3, the DNA is TGTGCCAGCTCACCACCGATCGGGACTGCCGACACAGATACGCAGTATTTT. The encoded protein is CASSPPIGTADTDTQYF.